These 18 T cell receptor beta chains share one sample of origin, sequenced in a study of control samples from healthy donors and cancer patients (dated by TCRdb to the early 2020s). Libraries came from the immunoSEQ multiplex PCR assay. TCRdb holds this immuneACCESS table with in-frame rearrangements only. Some clones are missing; in checked studies, unresolved V genes explain under half, and the rest has no known cause. The table for this sample lists some 120,000 clones; about 88% of them were counted only once. The ten largest account for under 2% of the sample. The sequencing sample was made of blood. The receptors here all came from a man between 18 and 29 years old in good health.

This clone was observed once. The chain is built from TRBV18 and TRBJ1-3, with D possibly matching TRBD1 (6 bases). Trimming took 6 bases from V and 0 from J, leaving 12 bases between them. The CDR3 loop spans 15 amino acids. The germline CDR1 and CDR2 sequences are KGHSH and LQKENI. The CDR3 DNA sequence: TGTGCCAGCTCCGCAGGGGAACCCTCTGGAAACACCATATATTTT. It specifies CASSAGEPSGNTIYF.

J is TRBJ2-3 and V is TRBV19; TRBD2 matches 7 bases. The CDR3 has 14 amino acids. Trimming at V came to 7 bases and at J to 2 bases, leaving 6 bases not matched to a gene. Germline lookup yields CDR1 LNHDA and CDR2 SQIVND (reference sequence). CDR3 sequence: CASNPGLHTDTQYF. The DNA of the CDR3 is TGTGCCAGTAACCCGGGACTACACACAGATACGCAGTATTTT.

V is TRBV7-3 and J is TRBJ2-2; D call uncertain. This CDR3 spans 13 amino acids. Trimming shortened V by 4 bases and J by 5 bases, and 8 bases separated the two germline ends. The germline CDR1 and CDR2 sequences are SGHTA and FQGTGA. The CDR3 is CASSSTKTGELFF. CDR3 DNA sequence: TGTGCCAGCAGCTCGACCAAAACCGGGGAGCTGTTTTTT.

The chain couples TRBV4-1 to TRBJ2-7; D not resolved. Trimming cost V 0 bases and J 7 bases, with 10 bases left between them. The V gene's germline CDR1 is MGHRA and CDR2 YSYEKL. The CDR3 runs to 13 residues. The CDR3 is CASSQDQSREQYF. The CDR3 nucleotides are TGCGCCAGCAGCCAAGATCAGTCGAGGGAGCAGTACTTC.

The chain recombines TRBV28 with TRBJ1-3, with D perhaps matching TRBD1 (5 bases). Germline CDR1 is MDHEN and CDR2 is SYDVKM. Deletions cut 3 bases from V and 0 bases from J, with 12 bases between. CDR3 length equals 16 residues. Written as DNA, the CDR3 is TGTGCCAGCAGTTTCCAGGGCCTGTTCTCTGGAAACACCATATATTTT. Translated, it gives CASSFQGLFSGNTIYF.

The V call is TRBV29-1, the J call TRBJ1-1; D remains unclear. V gave up 4 bases and J gave up 6 bases, with 18 bases separating them. The germline V gene has CDR1 SQVTM and CDR2 ANQGSEA. This CDR3 is built from 14 residues. CDR3 sequence reads: CSVVRQLGSPEAFF. In nucleotides, the CDR3 is TGCAGCGTTGTAAGGCAGTTGGGTAGCCCTGAAGCTTTCTTT.

The chain links TRBV2 to TRBJ1-3; 7 bases align to TRBD1. The CDR3 contains 16 residues. CDR1 is SNHLY, CDR2 FYNNEI, per germline. With 5 bases clipped from V and 0 bases from J, the junction kept 7 bases outside the gene matches. The CDR3 spells CASSRGQPSSGNTIYF. In DNA form, the CDR3 reads TGTGCCAGCAGTCGGGGACAGCCGAGCTCTGGAAACACCATATATTTT.

A few counts support this clone. V gene TRBV6-5 combines with J gene TRBJ1-1; D ambiguous. Deletions cut 7 bases from V and 1 base from J, with 10 bases between. CDR3 length equals 13 residues. Germline V lookup: CDR1 MNHEY, CDR2 SVGAGI. The CDR3 nucleotides read TGTGCCAGCAATCGGCAAAAGAACACTGAAGCTTTCTTT. This encodes CASNRQKNTEAFF.

V usage is TRBV24-1 and J usage is TRBJ2-3, with 7 bases lining up with TRBD2. J gave up 0 bases and V 4 bases, and 3 bases lay outside the gene matches. The CDR3 runs to 15 residues. Germline V gene sequence: CDR1 KGHDR, CDR2 SFDVKD. CDR3: CATSDPGGSTDTQYF. The CDR3 DNA follows: TGTGCCACCAGTGACCCGGGGGGAAGCACAGATACGCAGTATTTT.

This clone was detected once. The chain uses TRBV11-2 and TRBJ1-2; no clear D gene. Germline V gene data show CDR1 as SGHAT and CDR2 as FQNNGV. Trimming left V 3 bases short and J 0 bases short, with 5 bases between. The CDR3 is made up of 13 amino acids. CDR3 DNA sequence: TGTGCCAGCAGCTTCACACCTAACTATGGCTACACCTTC. Translated, it gives CASSFTPNYGYTF.

This sequence joins TRBV7-2 and TRBJ2-1; D not resolved. This CDR3 is 19 amino acids long. The germline gives CDR1 SGHTA, CDR2 FQGNSA. V lost 2 bases, J lost 5 bases, and 25 bases lay in between. DNA of the CDR3: TGTGCCAGCAGCTTATGGACCGAAGCAGCCGAGAATAAGAACAATGAGCAGTTCTTC. Translating it yields CASSLWTEAAENKNNEQFF.

The gene calls are TRBV5-5 and TRBJ1-5; D is undetermined. Germline V CDR1 and CDR2: SGHKS, YYEKEE (reference sequence). CDR3 length: 13 amino acids. The ends were cut back, 0 bases at V and 7 bases at J, with 8 bases in the middle. CDR3 sequence (DNA): TGTGCCAGCAGCTTGGCCGGAGGCCAGCCCCAGCATTTT. Amino acid sequence: CASSLAGGQPQHF.

This chain uses TRBV30 with TRBJ1-1, with D perhaps matching TRBD1 (5 bases). V shed 8 bases and J shed 0 bases, with 19 bases lying between them. This CDR3 contains 15 residues. CDR1 GTSNPN and CDR2 SVGIG come from the germline V gene (reference sequence). The CDR3 here is CARTGRGVVNTEAFF. Written as DNA, the CDR3 is TGTGCCAGGACCGGAAGAGGGGTCGTGAACACTGAAGCTTTCTTT.

The rearrangement joins TRBV5-1 to TRBJ1-2; 10 nucleotides agree with TRBD1. The CDR3 contains 17 residues. The J segment lost 2 bases and the V segment lost 0 bases, leaving 7 bases of the junction unmatched. The V gene's germline CDR1 is SGHRS and CDR2 YFSETQ. Here the CDR3 reads CASSLGDRGRGNYGYTF. The CDR3 bases are TGCGCCAGCAGCTTGGGAGACAGGGGGCGCGGGAACTATGGCTACACCTTC.

This clone has only one observation. This rearrangement joins TRBV28 to TRBJ1-2; D possibly corresponds to TRBD1 (5 bases). V was clipped by 7 bases and J by 5 bases, with 17 bases between them. The germline V gene encodes CDR1 MDHEN and CDR2 SYDVKM. The CDR3 is made up of 14 amino acids. The CDR3 loop reads CASTYRAGGYGYTF. DNA of the CDR3: TGTGCCAGCACCTACAGAGCCGGGGGTTATGGCTACACCTTC.

This chain links TRBV5-4 with TRBJ1-4, with 7 nucleotides matching TRBD1. Germline CDR1 and CDR2: SGHNT and YYREEE (reference sequence). Trimming removed 10 bases from V and 8 bases from J; junction bases left unmatched: 11. CDR3 length equals 13 residues. This CDR3 reads CAVSHRGLEKLFF. The CDR3 nucleotides read TGTGCCGTATCGCATAGGGGGCTAGAAAAACTGTTTTTT.

The rearrangement joins TRBV19 to TRBJ2-3, with D tentatively TRBD2 (5 bases). V lost 1 base and J 2 bases, leaving 19 bases between the germline ends. The CDR3 loop spans 18 amino acids. Germline-derived CDR1 and CDR2 are LNHDA and SQIVND (reference sequence). Here the CDR3 reads CASSIGTPPTTTTDTQYF. DNA of the CDR3: TGTGCCAGTAGTATAGGGACCCCGCCGACTACCACCACAGATACGCAGTATTTT.

This clone has only a few counts. The rearrangement uses TRBV29-1 and TRBJ1-2; 10 bases match TRBD1. The CDR3 totals 16 residues. With 4 bases clipped from V and 6 bases from J, the junction kept 14 bases outside the gene matches. Germline lookup yields CDR1 SQVTM and CDR2 ANQGSEA. The DNA of the CDR3 is TGCAGCGTTGCGAGACAGGGGGCTATGGGTATGGATGGCTACACCTTC. Translation: CSVARQGAMGMDGYTF.